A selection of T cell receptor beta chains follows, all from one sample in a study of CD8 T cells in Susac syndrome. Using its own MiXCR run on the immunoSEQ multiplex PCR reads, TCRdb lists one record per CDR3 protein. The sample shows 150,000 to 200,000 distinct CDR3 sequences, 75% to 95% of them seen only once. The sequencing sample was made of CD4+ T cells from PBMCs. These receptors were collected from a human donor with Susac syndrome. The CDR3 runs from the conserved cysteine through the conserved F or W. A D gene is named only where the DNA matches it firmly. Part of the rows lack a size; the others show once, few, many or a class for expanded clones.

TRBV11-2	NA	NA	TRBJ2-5	TGTGCCAGCAGCTCGAGAGCGGGTGAACAAGAGACCCAGTACTTC	CASSSRAGEQETQYF
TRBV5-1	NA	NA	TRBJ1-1	TGCGCCAGCAGCTCGGGGGGAGGTGACACTGAAGCTTTCTTT	CASSSGGGDTEAFF
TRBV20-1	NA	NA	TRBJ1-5	TGCAGTGGGATGGGGGCTAGCAATCAGCCCCAGCATTTT	CSGMGASNQPQHF
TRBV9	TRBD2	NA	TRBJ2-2	TGTGCCAGCAGCTTAGCGACTAGCGGGACTGCCGGGGAGCTGTTTTTT	CASSLATSGTAGELFF
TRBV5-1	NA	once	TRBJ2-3	TGCGCCAGCAGCTCACTTAACCCCACAGATACGCAGTATTTT	CASSSLNPTDTQYF
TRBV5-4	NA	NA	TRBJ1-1	TGTGCCAGCAGGCCAGGGGTTGGGAACACTGAAGCTTTCTTT	CASRPGVGNTEAFF
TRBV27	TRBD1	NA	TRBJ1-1	TGTGCCAGCAGTTTGCAGGGGGCGCGGGAAGCTTTCTTT	CASSLQGAREAFF
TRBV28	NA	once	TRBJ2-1	TGTGGGTCTAGCTCCTACAATGAGCAGTTCTTC	CGSSSYNEQFF
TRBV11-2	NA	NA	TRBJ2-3	TGTGCCAGCAGCCCGCTTGTTTCTAGCACAGATACGCAGTATTTT	CASSPLVSSTDTQYF
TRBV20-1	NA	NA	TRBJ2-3	TGCAGTGCTCTCCAGGGGAGTGCTACAGATACGCAGTATTTT	CSALQGSATDTQYF
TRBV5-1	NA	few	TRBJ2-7	TGCGCCAGCAGCTTCCAGGGGACGAGAGAGCAGTACTTC	CASSFQGTREQYF
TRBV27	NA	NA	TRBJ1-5	TGTGCCAGCAGTTTATCGGCAGGGAGCAATCAGCCCCAGCATTTT	CASSLSAGSNQPQHF
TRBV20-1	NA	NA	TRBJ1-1	TGCAGTGCTAGAGTGAGGGACACCCAAGCTTTCTTT	CSARVRDTQAFF
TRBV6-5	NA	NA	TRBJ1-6	TGTGCCAGCAACCGGGACGGTAATTCACCCCTCCACTTT	CASNRDGNSPLHF
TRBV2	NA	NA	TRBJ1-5	TGTGCCAGCAGTGAAGTAAAGGTGGGACAGCCCCAGCATTTT	CASSEVKVGQPQHF
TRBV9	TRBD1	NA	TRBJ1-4	TGTGCCAGCAGCGTAGGGTCAGGGACAGCCGATGAAAAACTGTTTTTT	CASSVGSGTADEKLFF
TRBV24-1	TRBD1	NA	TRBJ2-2	TGTGCCACCAGTGATTCAGGGGGCTACACCGGGGAGCTGTTTTTT	CATSDSGGYTGELFF
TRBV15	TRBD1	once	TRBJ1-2	TGTGCCACCACTTCCACTTTCCGGGACAGAAACTATGGCTACACCTTC	CATTSTFRDRNYGYTF
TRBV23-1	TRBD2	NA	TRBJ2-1	TGCGCCAGCAGTCAATCAGGGACTAGCGGGAGGCACTTGTTCTTC	CASSQSGTSGRHLFF
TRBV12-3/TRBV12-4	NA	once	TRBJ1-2	TGTGCCAGCAGTTTAGTTCGGGGAGGCTACACCTTC	CASSLVRGGYTF
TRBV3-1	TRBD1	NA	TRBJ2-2	TGTGCCAGCAGAACTACAGGGGGCACCGGGGAGCTGTTTTTT	CASRTTGGTGELFF
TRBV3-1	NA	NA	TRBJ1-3	TGTGCCAGCAGCCAAGCGGGGGCCGGAAACACCATATATTTT	CASSQAGAGNTIYF
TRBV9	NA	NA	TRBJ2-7	TGTGCCAGCAGCGTAGAGAGTAGGGGGGAGCAGTACTTC	CASSVESRGEQYF
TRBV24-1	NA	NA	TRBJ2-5	TGTGCCACCAGTACTACAGTCCGAGAGACCCAGTACTTC	CATSTTVRETQYF
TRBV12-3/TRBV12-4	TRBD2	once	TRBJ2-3	TGTGCCAGCACTGGGACTAGCGGCAACACAGATACGCAGTATTTT	CASTGTSGNTDTQYF
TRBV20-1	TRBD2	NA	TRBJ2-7	TGCAGTGCTAGAGCACTAAGACTAGCGGGAAAACATCCGGGTTACGAGCAGTACTTC	CSARALRLAGKHPGYEQYF
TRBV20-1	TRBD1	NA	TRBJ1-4	TGCAGTGCTAGAGATCAAGGCCAGGGGGCAAAAAAACTGTTTTTT	CSARDQGQGAKKLFF
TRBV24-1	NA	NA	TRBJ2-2	TGTGCCACCGCGGGACCTGGGGGGGAGCTGTTTTTT	CATAGPGGELFF
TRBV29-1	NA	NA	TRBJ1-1	TGCAGCGTTGTGAGGCCCATGAACACTGAAGCTTTCTTT	CSVVRPMNTEAFF
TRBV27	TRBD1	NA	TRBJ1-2	TGTGCCAGCAGTTCCCGTGGACAGGGCCCTGGAGGCTACACCTTC	CASSSRGQGPGGYTF
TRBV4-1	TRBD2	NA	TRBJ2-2	TGCGCCAGCAGCCTCATGACTAGCGTCACCGGGGAGCTGTTTTTT	CASSLMTSVTGELFF
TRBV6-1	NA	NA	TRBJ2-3	TGTGCCACCTGGCGGGGCCCAGATACGCAGTATTTT	CATWRGPDTQYF
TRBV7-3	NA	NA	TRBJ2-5	TGTGCCAGCGGTTCGACTGCACAAGAGACCCAGTACTTC	CASGSTAQETQYF
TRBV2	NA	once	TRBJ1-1	TGTGCCAGCAGTGAAGTGGAATTAGGGACTGAAGCTTTCTTT	CASSEVELGTEAFF
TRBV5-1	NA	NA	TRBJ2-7	TGCGCCAGCAGCTTTGGTGAGGGGCGACGGGAGCAGTACTTC	CASSFGEGRREQYF
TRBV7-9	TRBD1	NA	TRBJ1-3	TGTGCCAGCAGCGCATCCGGGACAGACTGGGGAAACACCATATATTTT	CASSASGTDWGNTIYF
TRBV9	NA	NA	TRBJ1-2	TGTGCCAGCAGCGTAGACCGCAGGGGACTCAACTATGGCTACACCTTC	CASSVDRRGLNYGYTF
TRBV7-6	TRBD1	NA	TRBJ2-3	TGTGCCAGCAGCTTGGACAGGCTTGAGGATACGCAGTATTTT	CASSLDRLEDTQYF
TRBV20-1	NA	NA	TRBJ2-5	TGCAGTGCTAGAGACTGGGGCAACCAAGAGACCCAGTACTTC	CSARDWGNQETQYF
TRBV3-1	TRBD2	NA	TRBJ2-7	TGTGCCAGCAGCCAAGATTTAACTAGCGTATCCTACGAGCAGTACTTC	CASSQDLTSVSYEQYF
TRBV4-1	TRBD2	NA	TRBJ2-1	TGCGCCAGCAGCCAAGATGATCGGGGAGGGAGGAGCAATGAGCAGTTCTTC	CASSQDDRGGRSNEQFF
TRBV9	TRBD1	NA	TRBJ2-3	TGTGCCAGCAGCCGACAGGGTTTAGATACGCAGTATTTT	CASSRQGLDTQYF
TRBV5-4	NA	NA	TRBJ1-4	TGTGCCAGCAGCTTGGCCTCCGACGGTGAAAAACTGTTTTTT	CASSLASDGEKLFF
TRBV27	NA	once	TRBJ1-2	TGTGCCAGCGGGTCCGGGACCGGAGGATATAACGGCTACACCTTC	CASGSGTGGYNGYTF
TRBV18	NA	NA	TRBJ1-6	TGTGCCAGCTCATTGCGACCCCGGGTTCCCGATTCACCCCTCCACTTT	CASSLRPRVPDSPLHF
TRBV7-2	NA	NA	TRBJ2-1	TGTGCCAGCAGACCAATGCCCTACCGGGGGCGATTGGACAATGAGCAGTTCTTC	CASRPMPYRGRLDNEQFF
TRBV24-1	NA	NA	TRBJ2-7	TGTGCCACCAGTGGGGGCGATACTCCATGGGAGCAGTACTTC	CATSGGDTPWEQYF
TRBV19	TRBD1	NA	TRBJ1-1	TGTGCCAGTAGCTTTACAGGGGGCGGAGGATATACTGAAGCTTTCTTT	CASSFTGGGGYTEAFF
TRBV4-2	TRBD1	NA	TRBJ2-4	TGTGCCAGCAGCCGAGGGACAGGGGAGGCCAAAAACATTCAGTACTTC	CASSRGTGEAKNIQYF
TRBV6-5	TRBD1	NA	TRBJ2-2	TGTGCCAGCAGTTCCCGACAGGGGCGGGCTGGGGAGCTGTTTTTT	CASSSRQGRAGELFF
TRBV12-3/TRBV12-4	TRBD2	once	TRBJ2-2	TGTGCCAGCCAATCCCAGACTAGCGGGAGAGATACCGGGGAGCTGTTTTTT	CASQSQTSGRDTGELFF
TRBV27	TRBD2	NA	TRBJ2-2	TGTGCCAGCAGTTTAGGGTCCCTAGCGGGGGGAAACACCGGGGAGCTGTTTTTT	CASSLGSLAGGNTGELFF
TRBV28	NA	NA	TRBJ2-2	TGTGCCAGCAAAGAAGAAGGGAGCCTCATCTTGAACACCGGGGAGCTGTTTTTT	CASKEEGSLILNTGELFF